The rows below give T cell receptor beta chains drawn from one sample of a study of OX40 agonist ivuxolimab in advanced cancers. Method: immunoSEQ multiplex PCR; TCRdb's copy keeps in-frame clones and lacks some. Of roughly 76,000 clones in the sample, 84% were seen once. The sample in question was CD4+ or CD8+ T cells sorted from blood, obtained in a trial of the OX40 agonist ivuxolimab. These receptors were taken from an adult with an advanced solid tumor such as melanoma, head and neck, liver or kidney cancer. Each CDR3 is given with its conserved first and last residue. A D gene is named only where the DNA matches it firmly. For some rows the clone size is stated as once, few or many, or as a class when expanded; others skip it.

TRBV6-5,TRBJ1-2,TRBD1,NA,TGTGCCAGTCGTGCAGGGGGCGCCTGGGACTATGGCTACACCTTC,CASRAGGAWDYGYTF
TRBV4-1,TRBJ2-7,TRBD2,NA,TGCGCCAGCAGCCAACCTACTAGCGGGCCTCCCTACGAGCAGTACTTC,CASSQPTSGPPYEQYF
TRBV7-8,TRBJ1-1,NA,NA,TGTGCCAGCAGCTTTACAGAAAACACTGAAGCTTTCTTT,CASSFTENTEAFF
TRBV4-3,TRBJ1-2,NA,NA,TGCGCCAGCAGCCAAGAGGTGGGCGCCGACTATGGCTACACCTTC,CASSQEVGADYGYTF
TRBV28,TRBJ1-2,NA,few,TGTGCCAGCAGCTCTTATGGCTACACCTTC,CASSSYGYTF
TRBV4-1,TRBJ2-7,NA,once,TGCGCCAGCAGCCAAGACACGAGCTCCTACGAGCAGTACTTC,CASSQDTSSYEQYF
TRBV29-1,TRBJ2-5,NA,once,TGCAGCGTTGAAGATGGGGAGACCCAGTACTTC,CSVEDGETQYF
TRBV15,TRBJ2-7,TRBD2,NA,TGTGCCACCAGCAGAGAAGGACTAGCCTACGAGCAGTACTTC,CATSREGLAYEQYF
TRBV29-1,TRBJ2-1,TRBD2,NA,TGCAGCGTTGGGGAGGGTAGCGGCAGCTCCTACAATGAGCAGTTCTTC,CSVGEGSGSSYNEQFF
TRBV2,TRBJ1-2,NA,NA,TGTGCCAGCAGTCTTGACAGAGGTGAAGGCTACACCTTC,CASSLDRGEGYTF
TRBV29-1,TRBJ2-1,TRBD1,NA,TGCAGCTCTGGACAGGGGAATTTCAATGAGCAGTTCTTC,CSSGQGNFNEQFF
TRBV10-3,TRBJ2-7,NA,NA,TGTGTGCAGGTTTGGGTCTACGAGCAGTACTTC,CVQVWVYEQYF
TRBV5-4,TRBJ2-7,TRBD2,NA,TGTGCCAGCAGCTTGACTAGCGCAGCCTACGAGCAGTACTTC,CASSLTSAAYEQYF
TRBV6-6,TRBJ1-6,NA,few,TGTGCCAGCAGCCCTCCAGGGCCCAGTTCACCCCTCCACTTT,CASSPPGPSSPLHF
TRBV7-6,TRBJ2-1,TRBD2,NA,TGTGCCAGCAGCTTATTGACTAGCGACTACAATGAGCAGTTCTTC,CASSLLTSDYNEQFF
TRBV6-5,TRBJ2-7,NA,NA,TGTGCCAGCAGTTACTCGACCGAGCAGTACTTC,CASSYSTEQYF
TRBV20-1,TRBJ1-4,NA,NA,TGCAGTGCCCCTATAAGGGAAAAACTGTTTTTT,CSAPIREKLFF
TRBV6-6,TRBJ2-3,NA,NA,TGTGCCAGCAGTTACTCCGGGCCAGATACGCAGTATTTT,CASSYSGPDTQYF
TRBV14,TRBJ2-5,NA,NA,TGTGCCAGCAGCCAGTTTAGTCGGGGGCGAGAGACCCAGTACTTC,CASSQFSRGRETQYF
TRBV6-5,TRBJ1-1,TRBD1,NA,TGTGCCACATCCCGATCGCAGGGGGATGAAGCTTTCTTT,CATSRSQGDEAFF
TRBV19,TRBJ2-3,NA,NA,TGTGCCAGTAGTATAGATAGGGAAGCTACGCAGTATTTT,CASSIDREATQYF
TRBV6-5,TRBJ2-7,TRBD1,NA,TGTGCCAGCAGTTACCGCGGGACAGGGCCCGACGAGCAGTACTTC,CASSYRGTGPDEQYF
TRBV9,TRBJ1-4,NA,few,TGTGCCAGCAGCGTAGGAACCTCCGGGGAGGCCCTGGAACTGTTTTTT,CASSVGTSGEALELFF
TRBV5-1,TRBJ1-6,TRBD1,NA,TGCGCCAGCAGCCACGGGGACAGAGACTCACCCCTCCACTTT,CASSHGDRDSPLHF
TRBV5-1,TRBJ2-7,NA,NA,TGCGCCAGCAGCCCCACCGGGAATAGACCCTACGAGCAGTACTTC,CASSPTGNRPYEQYF
TRBV6-5,TRBJ1-2,NA,many,TGTGCCAGCCGCGGGCCGTCTTTCGATGGCTACACCTTC,CASRGPSFDGYTF
TRBV2,TRBJ2-1,TRBD1,NA,TGTGCCAGCACCCCCGGGGGGGGACAGGGGGCTTATGAGCAGTTCTTC,CASTPGGGQGAYEQFF